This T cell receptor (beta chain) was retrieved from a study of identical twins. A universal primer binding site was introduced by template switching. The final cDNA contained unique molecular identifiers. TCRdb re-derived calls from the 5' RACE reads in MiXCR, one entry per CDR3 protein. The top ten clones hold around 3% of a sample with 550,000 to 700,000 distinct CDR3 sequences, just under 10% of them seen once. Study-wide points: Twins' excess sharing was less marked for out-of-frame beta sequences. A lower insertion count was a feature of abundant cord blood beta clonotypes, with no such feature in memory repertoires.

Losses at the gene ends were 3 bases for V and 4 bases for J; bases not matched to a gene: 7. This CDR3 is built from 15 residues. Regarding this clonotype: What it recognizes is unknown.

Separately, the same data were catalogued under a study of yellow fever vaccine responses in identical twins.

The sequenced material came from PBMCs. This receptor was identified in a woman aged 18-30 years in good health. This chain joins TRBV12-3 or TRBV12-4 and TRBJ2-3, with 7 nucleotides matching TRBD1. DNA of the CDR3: TGTGCCAGCAGTTTGACAGGGAAGATGGCAGATACGCAGTATTTT. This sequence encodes CASSLTGKMADTQYF.